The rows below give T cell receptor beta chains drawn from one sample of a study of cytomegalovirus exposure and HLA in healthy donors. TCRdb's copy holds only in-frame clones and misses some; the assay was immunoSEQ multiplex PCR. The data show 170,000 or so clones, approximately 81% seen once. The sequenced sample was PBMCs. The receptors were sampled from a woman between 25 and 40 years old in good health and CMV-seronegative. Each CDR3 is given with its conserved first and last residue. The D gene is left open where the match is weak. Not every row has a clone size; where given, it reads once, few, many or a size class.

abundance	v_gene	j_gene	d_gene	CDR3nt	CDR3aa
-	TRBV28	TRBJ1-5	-	TGTGCCAGCAGTGACAGATCCAATCAGCCCCAGCATTTT	CASSDRSNQPQHF
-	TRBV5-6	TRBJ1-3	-	TGTGCCAGCAGCTTGTCAGGGCGCTCTGGAAACACCATATATTTT	CASSLSGRSGNTIYF
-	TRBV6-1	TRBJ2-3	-	TGTGCCAGCAAGGACTACACAGATACGCAGTATTTT	CASKDYTDTQYF
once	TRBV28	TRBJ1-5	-	TGTGCCAGCGGCACAGCTACATATCAGCCCCAGCATTTT	CASGTATYQPQHF
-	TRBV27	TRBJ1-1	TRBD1	TGTGCCAGCAGCGACCGGGACAGGGGCTCCACTGAAGCTTTCTTT	CASSDRDRGSTEAFF
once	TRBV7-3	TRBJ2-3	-	TGTGCCAGCAGCTTAGGTACTAGAACCACAGATACGCAGTATTTT	CASSLGTRTTDTQYF
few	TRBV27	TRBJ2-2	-	TGTGCCAGCAGATCCAGGGATGACACCGGGGAGCTGTTTTTT	CASRSRDDTGELFF
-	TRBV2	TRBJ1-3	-	TGTGCCAGCAGTGAATCTATTGGCTCTGGAAACACCATATATTTT	CASSESIGSGNTIYF
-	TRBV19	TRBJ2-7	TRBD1	TGTGCCACCGGGCTGGACAGGGGATTAACCTACGAGCAGTACTTC	CATGLDRGLTYEQYF
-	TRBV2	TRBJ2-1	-	TGTGCCAGCGGGATTGCGGGTTCCTACAATGAGCAGTTCTTC	CASGIAGSYNEQFF
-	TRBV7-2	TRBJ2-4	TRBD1	TGTGCCAGCAGCTTATTGGGACAGGGTTCAAACATTCAGTACTTC	CASSLLGQGSNIQYF
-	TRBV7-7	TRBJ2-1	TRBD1	TGTGCCAGCAGCCTCGACAGGGGGTCAAACAATGAGCAGTTCTTC	CASSLDRGSNNEQFF
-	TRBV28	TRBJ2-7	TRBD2	TGTGCCAGCAGTTTCCGTCGCCCCGGGAGGGTTTGGGCCCACTACGAGCAGTACTTC	CASSFRRPGRVWAHYEQYF
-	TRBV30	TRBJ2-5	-	TGTGCCTGGAGTGTAGGGGGGGGCTGGGAGACCCAGTACTTC	CAWSVGGGWETQYF
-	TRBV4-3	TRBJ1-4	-	TGCGCCAGCAGCCAAGATCGGGGGGGCTACTATGAAAAACTGTTTTTT	CASSQDRGGYYEKLFF
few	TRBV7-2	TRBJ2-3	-	TGTGCCAGCAGCGCCACCCAGGGGCGCACAGATACGCAGTATTTT	CASSATQGRTDTQYF
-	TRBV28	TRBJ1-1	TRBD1	TGTGCCAGCAGTTTAAGTGGGGCAGGGGGCACTGAAGCTTTCTTT	CASSLSGAGGTEAFF
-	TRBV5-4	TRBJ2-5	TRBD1	TGTGCCAGCAGCCCTAATGACAGGGTACAAGAGACCCAGTACTTC	CASSPNDRVQETQYF
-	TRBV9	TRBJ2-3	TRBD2	TGTGCCAGTAGCGGTAGCGGGGGGGTTAGAGATACGCAGTATTTT	CASSGSGGVRDTQYF
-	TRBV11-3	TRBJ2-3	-	TGTGCCAGCAGCTTAGGGGGGGACACAGATACGCAGTATTTT	CASSLGGDTDTQYF
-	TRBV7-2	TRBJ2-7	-	TGTGCCAGCAGCTTAACGGGGGTCGGATCCTACGAGCAGTACTTC	CASSLTGVGSYEQYF
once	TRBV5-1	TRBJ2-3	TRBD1	TGCGCCAGCAGCAAAGATGGACAGGGGAGGGATACGCAGTATTTT	CASSKDGQGRDTQYF
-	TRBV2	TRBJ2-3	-	TGTGCCAGCACCCCGGGAGCGCGCACAGATACGCAGTATTTT	CASTPGARTDTQYF
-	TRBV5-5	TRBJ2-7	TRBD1	TGTGCCAGCAGCGTACAACAGGGGAACTACGAGCAGTACTTC	CASSVQQGNYEQYF
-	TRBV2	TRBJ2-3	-	TGTGCCAGCAGGGCAGACACAGATACGCAGTATTTT	CASRADTDTQYF
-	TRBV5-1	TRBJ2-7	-	TGCGCCAGCAGATTGAACGCCGGGAGCTCCTACGAGCAGTACTTC	CASRLNAGSSYEQYF
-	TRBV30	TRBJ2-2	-	TGTGCCACTACGCGAGGCTTTGGCACCGGGGAGCTGTTTTTT	CATTRGFGTGELFF
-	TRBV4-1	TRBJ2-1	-	TGCGCCAGCAGCCAAACGTGGGCCAATGAGCAGTTCTTC	CASSQTWANEQFF
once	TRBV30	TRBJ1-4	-	TGTGCCTGGAGTGTACAGGGTGAAAAACTGTTTTTT	CAWSVQGEKLFF
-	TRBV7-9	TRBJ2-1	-	TGTGCCAGCAGCCGCCGGGTAGAGCAGTTCTTC	CASSRRVEQFF
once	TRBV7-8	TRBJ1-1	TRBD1	TGTGCCAGCAGCTGGGACGACAGGGGTGAGACTGAAGCTTTCTTT	CASSWDDRGETEAFF
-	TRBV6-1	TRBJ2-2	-	TGTGCCATCCGAAGGGCGGGGACCGGGGAGCTGTTTTTT	CAIRRAGTGELFF
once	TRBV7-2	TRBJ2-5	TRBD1	TGTGCCAGCAGCCCGGTGACAGGGCTATTGGAGACCCAGTACTTC	CASSPVTGLLETQYF
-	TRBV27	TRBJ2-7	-	TGTGCCAGCAGTTTTATGGGGCCCTACGAGCAGTACTTC	CASSFMGPYEQYF
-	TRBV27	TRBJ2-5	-	TGTGCCAGCAGTTTGGCAGGGGCACCGCAAGAGACCCAGTACTTC	CASSLAGAPQETQYF
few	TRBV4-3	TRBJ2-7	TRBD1	TGCGCCAGCAGCCAAGCACCCGGGACAGGGTACGAGCAGTACTTC	CASSQAPGTGYEQYF
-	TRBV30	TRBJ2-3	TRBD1	TGTGCCTGGAATCAGGGGGTGGATACGCAGTATTTT	CAWNQGVDTQYF
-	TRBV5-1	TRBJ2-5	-	TGCGCCAGCAGCTTGCAGGGCGGCGGGGTCGGAGAGACCCAGTACTTC	CASSLQGGGVGETQYF